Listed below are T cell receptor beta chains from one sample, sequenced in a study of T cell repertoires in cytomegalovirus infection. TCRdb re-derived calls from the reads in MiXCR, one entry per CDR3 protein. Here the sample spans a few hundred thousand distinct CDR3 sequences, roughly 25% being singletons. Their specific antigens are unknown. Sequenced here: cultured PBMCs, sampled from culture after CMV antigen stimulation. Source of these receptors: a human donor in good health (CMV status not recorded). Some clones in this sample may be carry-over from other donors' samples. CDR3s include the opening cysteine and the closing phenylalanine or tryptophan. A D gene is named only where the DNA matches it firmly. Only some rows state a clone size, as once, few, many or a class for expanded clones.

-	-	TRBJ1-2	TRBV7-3	TGTGCCAGCAGCTTAACAGGGCTGGCTGGCTACACCTTC	CASSLTGLAGYTF
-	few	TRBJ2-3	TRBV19	TGTGCCAGTACGGGGCACACAGATACGCAGTATTTT	CASTGHTDTQYF
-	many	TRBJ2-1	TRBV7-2	TGTGCCAGCAGCTCTAGGTGGGCGGACGGCAATGAGCAGTTCTTC	CASSSRWADGNEQFF
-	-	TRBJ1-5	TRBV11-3	TGTGCCAGCAGCTTATTACAGGGAGGATGGCAGCCCCAGCATTTT	CASSLLQGGWQPQHF
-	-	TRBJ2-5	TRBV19	TGTGCCAGTAGTATGTTCAGGAAGGGGCAAGAGACCCAGTACTTC	CASSMFRKGQETQYF
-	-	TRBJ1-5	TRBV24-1	TGTGCCACCAGTGACTTGGAAGGTCAGCCCCAGCATTTT	CATSDLEGQPQHF
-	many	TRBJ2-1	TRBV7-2	TGTGCCAGCAGCCACGCGGGCGCGGGAAAGTATAATGAGCAGTTCTTC	CASSHAGAGKYNEQFF
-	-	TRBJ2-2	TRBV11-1	TGTGCCAGCCGAATTCCAGGGTACGGGACCGGGGAGCTGTTTTTT	CASRIPGYGTGELFF
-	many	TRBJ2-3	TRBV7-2	TGTGCCAGCAGCTCGCGACTAGGGGGAGATACGCAGTATTTT	CASSSRLGGDTQYF
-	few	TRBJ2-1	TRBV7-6	TGTGCCAGCAGCCCCCGACGGGACAATGAGCAGTTCTTC	CASSPRRDNEQFF
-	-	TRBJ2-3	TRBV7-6	TGTGCCAGCAGCTTCGAAAGCGGTTTCACAGATACGCAGTATTTT	CASSFESGFTDTQYF
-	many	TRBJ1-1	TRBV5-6	TGTGCCAGCAGCTTGGGGGGTACAGGGCCCGAAGCTTTCTTT	CASSLGGTGPEAFF
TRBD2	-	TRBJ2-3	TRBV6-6	TGTGCCAGCAGCTGGGCTGAGCGGGATGGAGCAGATACGCAGTATTTT	CASSWAERDGADTQYF
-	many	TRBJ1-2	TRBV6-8	TGTGCCAGCAGTTACTGTGGCTACACCTTC	CASSYCGYTF
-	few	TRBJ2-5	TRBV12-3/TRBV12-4	TGTGCCAGCAGTTTAGGAAGCAGCGGCCAAGAGACCCAGTACTTC	CASSLGSSGQETQYF
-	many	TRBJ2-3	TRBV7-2	TGTGCCAGCAGCTTAGCGCATCGACTGCACGGGACAGATACGCAGTATTTT	CASSLAHRLHGTDTQYF
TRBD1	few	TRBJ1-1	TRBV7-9	TGTGCCAGCAGCCCAGACAGGGTGGGCACTGAAGCTTTCTTT	CASSPDRVGTEAFF
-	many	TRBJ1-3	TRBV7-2	TGTGCCAGCAGCTTACGGAGTTTGGTGGGCTCTGGAAACACCATATATTTT	CASSLRSLVGSGNTIYF
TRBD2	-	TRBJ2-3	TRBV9	TGTGCCAGCAGCGGAACTAGCGCCGCAAGCACAGATACGCAGTATTTT	CASSGTSAASTDTQYF
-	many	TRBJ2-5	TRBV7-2	TGTGCCAGCAGCGTGCGGGTCGGTGAGACCCAGTACTTC	CASSVRVGETQYF
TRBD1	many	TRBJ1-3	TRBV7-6	TGTGCCAGCAGCTTAGCCGTGACAGGGTTGGCTGGAAACACCATATATTTT	CASSLAVTGLAGNTIYF
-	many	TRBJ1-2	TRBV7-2	TGTGCCAGCAGCCCGGGGGGGTACAACTATGGCTACACCTTC	CASSPGGYNYGYTF
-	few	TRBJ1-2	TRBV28	TGTGCCAGCAGGCTCACAGGGTCGGATGGCTACACCTTC	CASRLTGSDGYTF
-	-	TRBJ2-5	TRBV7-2	TGTGCCAGCATCCACTGGACAGCCCGCCAAGAGACCCAGTACTTC	CASIHWTARQETQYF
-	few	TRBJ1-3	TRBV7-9	TGTGCCAGCAGTGTTCAGGGGTCAACTGGAAACACCATATATTTT	CASSVQGSTGNTIYF
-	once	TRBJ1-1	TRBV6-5	TGTGCCAGCAGCCCCAAACAACTAATGCCCACTGAAGCTTTCTTT	CASSPKQLMPTEAFF
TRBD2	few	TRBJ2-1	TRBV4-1	TGCGCCAGCAGACTCGGGACTAGCGGGAACAATGAGCAGTTCTTC	CASRLGTSGNNEQFF
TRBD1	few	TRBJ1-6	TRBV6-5	TGTGCCAGCACCTACCGAGGGACAGCCACTTCCTATAATTCACCCCTCCACTTT	CASTYRGTATSYNSPLHF